The clone carrying this T cell receptor (beta chain) has a count of ten or more. This sample is part of a study of glioma-infiltrating T cells. The iRepertoire nested amplicon-rescue multiplex PCR amplified TCR alpha and beta CDR3s from RNA. TCRdb redid the calling of the multiplex PCR reads with MiXCR, one entry per CDR3 protein. The sample carries under 200,000 distinct CDR3 sequences, more than 35% recorded once. V gave up 5 bases and J gave up 7 bases, with 18 bases separating them. The CDR3 totals 15 residues. The germline CDR1 and CDR2 sequences are SNHLY and FYNNEI. This chain uses TRBV2 with TRBJ1-5, with D unclear. This TCR was sampled from a human donor with low-grade glioma or glioblastoma, undergoing nonglioma brain surgery, or in good health (not recorded which). The sample comprised glioma tissue, nonneoplastic brain tissue, or PBMCs (not recorded which). CDR3 DNA sequence: TGTGCCAGCAGTCGGTCATCCCTTGTGGGGCAGCCCCAGCATTTT. Translating it yields CASSRSSLVGQPQHF.